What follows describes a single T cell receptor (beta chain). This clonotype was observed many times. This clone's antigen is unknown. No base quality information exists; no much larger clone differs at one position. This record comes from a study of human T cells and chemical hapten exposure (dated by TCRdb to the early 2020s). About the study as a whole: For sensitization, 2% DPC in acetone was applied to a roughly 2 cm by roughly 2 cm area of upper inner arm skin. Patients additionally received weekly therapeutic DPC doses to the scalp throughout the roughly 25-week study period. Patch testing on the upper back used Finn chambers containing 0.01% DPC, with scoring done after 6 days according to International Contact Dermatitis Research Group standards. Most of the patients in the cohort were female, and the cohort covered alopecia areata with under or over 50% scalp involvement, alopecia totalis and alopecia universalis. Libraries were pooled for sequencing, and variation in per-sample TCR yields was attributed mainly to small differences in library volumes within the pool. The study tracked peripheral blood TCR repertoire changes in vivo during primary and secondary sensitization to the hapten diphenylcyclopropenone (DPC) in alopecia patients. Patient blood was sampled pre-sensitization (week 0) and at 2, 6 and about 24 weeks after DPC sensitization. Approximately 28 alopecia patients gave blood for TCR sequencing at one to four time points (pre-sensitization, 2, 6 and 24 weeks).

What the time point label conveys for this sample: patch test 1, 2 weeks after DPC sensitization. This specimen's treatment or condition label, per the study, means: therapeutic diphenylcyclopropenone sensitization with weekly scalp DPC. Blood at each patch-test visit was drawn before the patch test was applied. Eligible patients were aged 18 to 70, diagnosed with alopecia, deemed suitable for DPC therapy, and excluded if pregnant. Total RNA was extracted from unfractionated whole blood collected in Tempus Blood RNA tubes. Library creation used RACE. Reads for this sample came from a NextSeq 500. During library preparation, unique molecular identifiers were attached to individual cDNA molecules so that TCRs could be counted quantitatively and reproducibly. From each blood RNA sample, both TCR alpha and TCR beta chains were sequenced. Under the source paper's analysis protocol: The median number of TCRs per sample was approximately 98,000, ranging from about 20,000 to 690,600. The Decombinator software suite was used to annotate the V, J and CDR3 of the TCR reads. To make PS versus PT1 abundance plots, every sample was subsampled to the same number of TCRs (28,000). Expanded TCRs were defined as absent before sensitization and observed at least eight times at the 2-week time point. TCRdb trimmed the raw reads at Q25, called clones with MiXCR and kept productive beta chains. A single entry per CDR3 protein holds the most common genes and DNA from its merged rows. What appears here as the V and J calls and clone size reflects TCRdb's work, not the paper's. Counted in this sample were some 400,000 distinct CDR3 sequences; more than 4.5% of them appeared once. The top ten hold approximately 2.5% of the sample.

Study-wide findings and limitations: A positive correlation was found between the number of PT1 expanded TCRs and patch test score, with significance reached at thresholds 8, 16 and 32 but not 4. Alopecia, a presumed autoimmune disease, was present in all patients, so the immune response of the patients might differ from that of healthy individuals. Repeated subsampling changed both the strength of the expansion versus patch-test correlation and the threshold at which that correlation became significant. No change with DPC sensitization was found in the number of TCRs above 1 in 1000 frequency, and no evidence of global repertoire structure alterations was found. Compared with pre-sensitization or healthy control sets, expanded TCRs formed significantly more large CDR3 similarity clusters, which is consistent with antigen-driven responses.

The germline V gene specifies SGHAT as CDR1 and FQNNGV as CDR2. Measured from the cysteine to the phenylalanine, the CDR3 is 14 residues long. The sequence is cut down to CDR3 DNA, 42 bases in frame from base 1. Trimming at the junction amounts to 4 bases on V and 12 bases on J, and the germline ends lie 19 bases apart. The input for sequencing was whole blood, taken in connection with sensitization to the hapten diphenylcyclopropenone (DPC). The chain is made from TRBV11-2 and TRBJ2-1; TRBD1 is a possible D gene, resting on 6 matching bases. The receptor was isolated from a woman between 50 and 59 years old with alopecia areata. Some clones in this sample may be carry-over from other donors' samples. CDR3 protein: CASSSSRFLTGQFF. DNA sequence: TGTGCCAGCAGCTCTAGCCGCTTTTTGACAGGGCAGTTCTTC.